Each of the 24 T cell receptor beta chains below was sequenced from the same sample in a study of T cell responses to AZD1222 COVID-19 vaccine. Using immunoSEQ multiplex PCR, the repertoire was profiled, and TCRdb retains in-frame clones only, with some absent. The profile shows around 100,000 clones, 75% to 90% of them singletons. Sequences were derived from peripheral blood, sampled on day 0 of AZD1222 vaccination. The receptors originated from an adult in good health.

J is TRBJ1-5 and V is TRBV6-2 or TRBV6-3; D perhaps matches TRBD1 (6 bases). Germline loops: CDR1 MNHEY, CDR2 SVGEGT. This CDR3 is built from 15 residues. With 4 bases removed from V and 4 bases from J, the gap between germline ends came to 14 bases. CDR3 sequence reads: CASSSRDTPNQPQHF. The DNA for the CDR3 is TGTGCCAGCAGTTCCCGGGACACCCCAAATCAGCCCCAGCATTTT.

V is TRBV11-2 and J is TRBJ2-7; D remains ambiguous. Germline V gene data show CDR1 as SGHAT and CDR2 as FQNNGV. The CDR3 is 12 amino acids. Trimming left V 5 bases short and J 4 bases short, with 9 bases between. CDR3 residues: CASSPWEYEQYF. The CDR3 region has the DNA TGTGCCAGCAGCCCCTGGGAATACGAGCAGTACTTC.

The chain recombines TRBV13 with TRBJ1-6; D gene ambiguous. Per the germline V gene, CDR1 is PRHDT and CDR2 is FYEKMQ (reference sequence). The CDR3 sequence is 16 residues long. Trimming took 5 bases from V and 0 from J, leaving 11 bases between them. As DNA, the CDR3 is TGTGCCAGCAGCCCCCATGGGAGCTCCTATAATTCACCCCTCCACTTT. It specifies CASSPHGSSYNSPLHF.

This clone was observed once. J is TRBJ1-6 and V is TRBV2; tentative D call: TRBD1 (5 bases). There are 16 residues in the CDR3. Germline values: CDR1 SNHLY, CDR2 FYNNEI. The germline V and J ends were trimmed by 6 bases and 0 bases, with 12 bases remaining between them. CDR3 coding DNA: TGTGCCAGCAGGAGGGACTCGAGCTCCTATAATTCACCCCTCCACTTT. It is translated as CASRRDSSSYNSPLHF.

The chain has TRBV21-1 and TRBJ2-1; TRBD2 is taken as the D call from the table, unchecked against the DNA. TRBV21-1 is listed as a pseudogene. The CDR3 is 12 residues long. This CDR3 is CASSKGGGEQFF. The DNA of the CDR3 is TGTGCCAGCAGCAAAGGGGGAGGTGAGCAGTTCTTC.

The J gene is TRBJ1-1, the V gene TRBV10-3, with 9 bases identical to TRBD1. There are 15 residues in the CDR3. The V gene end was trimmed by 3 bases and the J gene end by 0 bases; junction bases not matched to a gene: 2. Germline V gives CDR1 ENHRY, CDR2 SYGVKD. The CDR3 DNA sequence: TGTGCCATCAGTGAAGGGACAGGGTTGAACACTGAAGCTTTCTTT. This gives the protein CAISEGTGLNTEAFF.

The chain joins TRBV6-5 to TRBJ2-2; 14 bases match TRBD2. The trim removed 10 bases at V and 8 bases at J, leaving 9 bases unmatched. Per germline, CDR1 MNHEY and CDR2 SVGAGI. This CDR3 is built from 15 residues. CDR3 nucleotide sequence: TGTGCCACCGGACTAGCGGGAGGCCCTAAGGGGGAGCTGTTTTTT. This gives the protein CATGLAGGPKGELFF.

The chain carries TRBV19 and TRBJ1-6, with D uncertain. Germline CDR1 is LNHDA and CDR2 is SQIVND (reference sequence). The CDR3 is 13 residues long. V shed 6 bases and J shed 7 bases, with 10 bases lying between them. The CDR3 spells CASRGPVNSPLHF. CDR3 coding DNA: TGTGCCAGTAGAGGACCGGTCAATTCACCCCTCCACTTT.

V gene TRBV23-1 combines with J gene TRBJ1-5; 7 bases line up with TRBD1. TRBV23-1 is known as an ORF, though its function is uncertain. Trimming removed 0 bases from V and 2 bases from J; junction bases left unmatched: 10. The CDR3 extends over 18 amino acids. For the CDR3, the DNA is TGCGCCAGCAGTCAATCGCGGCAGGGGGGTGGCGGCAATCAGCCCCAGCATTTT. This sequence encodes CASSQSRQGGGGNQPQHF.

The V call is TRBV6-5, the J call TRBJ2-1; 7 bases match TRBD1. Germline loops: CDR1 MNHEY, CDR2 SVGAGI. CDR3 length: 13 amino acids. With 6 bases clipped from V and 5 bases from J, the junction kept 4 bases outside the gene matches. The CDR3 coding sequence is TGTGCCAGCAGAGGGACAGTTAACAATGAGCAGTTCTTC. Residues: CASRGTVNNEQFF.

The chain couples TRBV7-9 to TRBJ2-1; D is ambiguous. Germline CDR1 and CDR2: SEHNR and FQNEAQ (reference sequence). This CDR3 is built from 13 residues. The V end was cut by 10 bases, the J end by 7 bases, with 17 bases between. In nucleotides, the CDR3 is TGTGCCATCCAGCTTGGTAGGACGAATGAGCAGTTCTTC. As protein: CAIQLGRTNEQFF.

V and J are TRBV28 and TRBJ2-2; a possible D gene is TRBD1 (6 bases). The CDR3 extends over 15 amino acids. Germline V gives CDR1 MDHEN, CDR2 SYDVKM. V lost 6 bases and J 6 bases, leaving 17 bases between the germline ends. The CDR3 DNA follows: TGTGCCAGCAGGTCCCCGGGACAATTTCCCGGGGAGCTGTTTTTT. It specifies CASRSPGQFPGELFF.

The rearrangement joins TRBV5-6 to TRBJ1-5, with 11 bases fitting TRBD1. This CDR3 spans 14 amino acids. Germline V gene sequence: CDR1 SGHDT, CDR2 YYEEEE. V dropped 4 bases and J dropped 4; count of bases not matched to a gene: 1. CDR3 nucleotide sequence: TGTGCCAGCAGCCGGGACAGGGGGAATCAGCCCCAGCATTTT. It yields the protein CASSRDRGNQPQHF.

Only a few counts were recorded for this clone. The CDR3 region is CASSFRGQTGELFF. DNA of the CDR3: TGTGCCAGTAGTTTCAGGGGGCAGACCGGGGAGCTGTTTTTT. This chain links TRBV19 with TRBJ2-2; the match to TRBD1 covers 8 bases. V lost 5 bases to trimming and J lost 5 bases; unmatched junction nucleotides: 4. The germline V gene has CDR1 LNHDA and CDR2 SQIVND (reference sequence). The CDR3 is made up of 14 amino acids.

In DNA, the CDR3 is TGTGCCAGCAGTCCGACCGGGACAGAAAAAGAGACCCAGTACTTC. Amino acid sequence: CASSPTGTEKETQYF. This chain joins TRBV28 and TRBJ2-5; TRBD1 agrees at 7 bases. This CDR3 has 15 amino acids. The germline gives CDR1 MDHEN, CDR2 SYDVKM. The V gene end was trimmed by 5 bases and the J gene end by 3 bases; junction bases not matched to a gene: 9.

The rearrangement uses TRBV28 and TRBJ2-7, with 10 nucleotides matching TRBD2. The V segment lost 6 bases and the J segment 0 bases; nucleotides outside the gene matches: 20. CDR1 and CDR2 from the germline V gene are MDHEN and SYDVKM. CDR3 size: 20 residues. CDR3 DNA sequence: TGTGCCAGCAGACCCGGGACTAGCGTCCCCCATTCTCAGAGCTCCTACGAGCAGTACTTC. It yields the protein CASRPGTSVPHSQSSYEQYF.

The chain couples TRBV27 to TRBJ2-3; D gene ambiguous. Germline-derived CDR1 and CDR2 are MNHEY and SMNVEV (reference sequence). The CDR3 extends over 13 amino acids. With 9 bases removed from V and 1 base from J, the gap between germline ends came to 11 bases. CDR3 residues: CASHKGCTDTQYF. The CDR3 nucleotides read TGTGCCAGTCACAAGGGTTGCACAGATACGCAGTATTTT.

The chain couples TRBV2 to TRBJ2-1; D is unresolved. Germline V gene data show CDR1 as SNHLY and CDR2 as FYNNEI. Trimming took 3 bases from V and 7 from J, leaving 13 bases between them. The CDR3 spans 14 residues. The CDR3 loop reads CASSEWLGENEQFF. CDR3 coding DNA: TGTGCCAGCAGTGAGTGGCTAGGAGAGAATGAGCAGTTCTTC.

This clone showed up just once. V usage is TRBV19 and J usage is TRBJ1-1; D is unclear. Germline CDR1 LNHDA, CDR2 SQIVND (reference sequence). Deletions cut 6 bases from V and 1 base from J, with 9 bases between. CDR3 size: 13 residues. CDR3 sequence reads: CASRWGQNTEAFF. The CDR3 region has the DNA TGTGCCAGTAGGTGGGGTCAGAACACTGAAGCTTTCTTT.

This chain's CDR3 is CASSEVSPTSGGANEQFF. The CDR3 DNA sequence: TGTGCCAGCAGTGAAGTATCCCCGACTAGCGGGGGGGCCAATGAGCAGTTCTTC. J is TRBJ2-1 and V is TRBV25-1, with 14 bases lining up with TRBD2. After removal of 2 bases from V and 6 bases from J, the junction contained 9 bases not matched to a gene. CDR1 is MGHDK, CDR2 SYGVNS, per germline. This CDR3 spans 18 amino acids.

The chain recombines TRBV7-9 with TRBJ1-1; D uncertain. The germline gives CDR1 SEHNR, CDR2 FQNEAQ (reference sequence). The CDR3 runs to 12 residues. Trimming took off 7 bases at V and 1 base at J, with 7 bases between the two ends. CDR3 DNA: TGTGCCAGCAAAGGCAGGAACACTGAAGCTTTCTTT. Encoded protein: CASKGRNTEAFF.

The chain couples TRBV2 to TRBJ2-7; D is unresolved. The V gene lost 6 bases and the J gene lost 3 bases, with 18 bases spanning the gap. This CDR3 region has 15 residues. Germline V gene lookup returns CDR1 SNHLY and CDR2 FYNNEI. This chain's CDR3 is CASSALSSASYEQYF. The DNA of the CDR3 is TGTGCCAGCAGCGCTCTCTCGTCGGCTAGCTACGAGCAGTACTTC.

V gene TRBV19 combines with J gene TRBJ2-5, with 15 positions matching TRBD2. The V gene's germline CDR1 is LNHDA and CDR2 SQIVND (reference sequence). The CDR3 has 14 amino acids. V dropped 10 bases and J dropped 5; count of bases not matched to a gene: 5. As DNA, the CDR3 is TGTGCCACCCGGACTAGCGGGAGGGCGGAGACCCAGTACTTC. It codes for CATRTSGRAETQYF.

Here the CDR3 reads CASSQDVPGVREKLFF. The CDR3 DNA reads TGCGCCAGCAGCCAAGATGTGCCAGGGGTTCGAGAAAAACTGTTTTTT. The chain couples TRBV4-3 to TRBJ1-4; the D gene is possibly TRBD1 (6 bases). The CDR3 extends over 16 amino acids. Trimming pared 0 bases from V and 8 bases from J, leaving 16 bases between. Germline V gives CDR1 LGHNA, CDR2 YSLEER.